A single sample is the source of the 3 T cell receptor beta chains below, sequenced in a study of identical twins. TCRdb re-called the 5' RACE reads through MiXCR, storing one row per CDR3 protein. The data hold approximately 680,000 distinct CDR3 sequences, with just over 7% observed a single time. The data also belong to a second study, concerning yellow fever vaccine responses in identical twins.

The specimen sequenced was PBMCs. All receptors come from a woman aged 18-29 years in good health.

The gene calls are TRBV28 and TRBJ2-4; TRBD1 is a possible D gene (6 bases). Germline lookup yields CDR1 MDHEN and CDR2 SYDVKM. The CDR3 spans 14 residues. V lost 7 bases and J lost 3, with 13 bases in between. The CDR3 spells CASTSGHSKNIQYF. The CDR3 DNA sequence: TGTGCCAGCACCTCGGGACATAGCAAAAACATTCAGTACTTC.

The J gene is TRBJ2-2, the V gene TRBV2; D not resolved. Trimming shortened V by 6 bases and J by 0 bases, and 11 bases separated the two germline ends. The CDR3 runs 15 residues. In germline, CDR1 is SNHLY, CDR2 FYNNEI. The CDR3 coding sequence is TGTGCCAGCAGGGGCAGGCCCCCGAACACCGGGGAGCTGTTTTTT. Its protein product is CASRGRPPNTGELFF.

This clonotype has just a few counts. This sequence joins TRBV12-3 or TRBV12-4 and TRBJ2-3; 14 bases align to TRBD2. There are 18 residues in the CDR3. The J segment lost 2 bases and the V segment lost 7 bases, leaving 11 bases of the junction unmatched. The CDR3 region has the DNA TGTGCCAGCACCATTCCCGGGGGACTAGCGGGGGTCACAGATACGCAGTATTTT. This gives the protein CASTIPGGLAGVTDTQYF.